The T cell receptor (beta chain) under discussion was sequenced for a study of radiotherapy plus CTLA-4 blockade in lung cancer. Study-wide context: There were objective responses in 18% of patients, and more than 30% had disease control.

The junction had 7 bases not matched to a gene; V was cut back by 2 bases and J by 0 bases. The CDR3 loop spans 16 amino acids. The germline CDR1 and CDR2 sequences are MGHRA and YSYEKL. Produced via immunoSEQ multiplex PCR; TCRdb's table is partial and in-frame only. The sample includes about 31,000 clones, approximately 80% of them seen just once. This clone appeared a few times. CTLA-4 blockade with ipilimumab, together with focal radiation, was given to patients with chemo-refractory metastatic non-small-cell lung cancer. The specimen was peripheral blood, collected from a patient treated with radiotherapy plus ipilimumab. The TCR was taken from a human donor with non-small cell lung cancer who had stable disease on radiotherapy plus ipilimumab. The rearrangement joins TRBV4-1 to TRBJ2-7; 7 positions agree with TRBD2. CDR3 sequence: CASSQRERGSSYEQYF. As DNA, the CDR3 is TGCGCCAGCAGCCAACGGGAGCGGGGAAGCTCCTACGAGCAGTACTTC.